The 21 T cell receptor beta chains presented below share a single source sample, sequenced in a study of beta chain features in type 1 diabetes. The study reverse transcribed the entire isolated RNA, so it sequenced expressed TCRB transcripts. The table came from immunoSEQ multiplex PCR; TCRdb's copy has only in-frame clones and leaves some out. The sample contains some 400,000 clones, less than 15% of which appear only once. The sample taken for sequencing was naive CD4+ T cells from blood. The receptors originated from a woman between 18 and 29 years old in good health.

V is TRBV30 and J is TRBJ1-2; no reliable D call. This CDR3 has 11 residues. The germline V and J ends were trimmed by 3 bases and 1 base, with 3 bases remaining between them. CDR1 and CDR2 from the germline V gene are GTSNPN and SVGIG (reference sequence). CDR3 nucleotides: TGTGCCTGGAGCTTTAACTATGGCTACACCTTC. Encoded protein: CAWSFNYGYTF.

The V gene is TRBV4-1, the J gene TRBJ1-2; 9 bases map to TRBD1. The germline V gene encodes CDR1 MGHRA and CDR2 YSYEKL. V trimming: 1 base; J trimming: 4 bases; junction bases outside the gene matches: 7. This CDR3 spans 16 amino acids. This CDR3 is CASSQARGQGGYGYTF. The CDR3 DNA reads as TGCGCCAGCAGCCAAGCTAGGGGACAGGGAGGCTATGGCTACACCTTC.

In its sample, this clone was seen a few times. This chain links TRBV30 with TRBJ1-5; D is ambiguous. V shed 0 bases and J shed 6 bases, with 12 bases lying between them. This CDR3 has 14 residues. Germline assignment: CDR1 GTSNPN and CDR2 SVGIG (reference sequence). The CDR3 nucleotides read TGTGCCTGGAGTGTCCAGCTGGAGGGTCAGCCCCAGCATTTT. Translating gives CAWSVQLEGQPQHF.

The gene calls are TRBV6-5 and TRBJ1-5, with D maybe TRBD1 (6 bases). Trimming shortened V by 6 bases and J by 4 bases, and 13 bases separated the two germline ends. Germline assignment: CDR1 MNHEY and CDR2 SVGAGI. The CDR3 spans 14 residues. The CDR3 DNA sequence: TGTGCCAGCAGCAGGGGTAGGGCGAATCAGCCCCAGCATTTT. It translates to CASSRGRANQPQHF.

This clone came up a few times. This chain uses TRBV7-2 with TRBJ2-7; 12 bases are a match to TRBD2. This CDR3 region has 15 residues. CDR1 is SGHTA, CDR2 FQGNSA, per germline. V lost 1 base to trimming and J lost 6 bases; unmatched junction nucleotides: 4. The CDR3 reads CASSLVGLAGSEQYF. The CDR3 DNA sequence: TGTGCCAGCAGCTTAGTTGGACTAGCGGGATCCGAGCAGTACTTC.

Only a few counts were recorded for this clone. The chain links TRBV5-4 to TRBJ2-1; TRBD2 matches 7 bases. Per the germline V gene, CDR1 is SGHNT and CDR2 is YYREEE (reference sequence). The CDR3 extends over 15 amino acids. Trimming at V came to 5 bases and at J to 9 bases, leaving 14 bases not matched to a gene. The CDR3 coding sequence is TGTGCCAGCAGTTATCAGACCGGGACTAAAACTGAGCAGTTCTTC. Its translation is CASSYQTGTKTEQFF.

This chain connects TRBV2 to TRBJ2-1; TRBD1 agrees at 8 bases. There are 15 residues in the CDR3. Germline V gene data show CDR1 as SNHLY and CDR2 as FYNNEI. V trimming: 5 bases; J trimming: 2 bases; junction bases outside the gene matches: 5. CDR3 in DNA: TGTGCCAGCAGTTCGGACAGGGCCCCCTACAATGAGCAGTTCTTC. Residues: CASSSDRAPYNEQFF.

Comments on this clone: The same CDR3 is also encoded by other DNA sequences in this sample. The CDR3 here is CASSLYNEQFF. Here the CDR3 DNA reads TGTGCCAGCAGTCTTTACAATGAGCAGTTCTTC. The chain combines TRBV28 with TRBJ2-1, with D hard to call. The CDR3 contains 11 residues. V shed 5 bases and J shed 4 bases, with 3 bases lying between them. Germline V gives CDR1 MDHEN, CDR2 SYDVKM.

V is TRBV7-9 and J is TRBJ1-1; D remains unclear. CDR3 size: 15 residues. Per the germline V gene, CDR1 is SEHNR and CDR2 is FQNEAQ (reference sequence). V was shortened by 4 bases and J by 0 bases, with 12 bases between the two germline ends. CDR3 residues: CASSSRSGVNTEAFF. The CDR3 DNA reads as TGTGCCAGCAGCTCCCGGTCGGGTGTGAACACTGAAGCTTTCTTT.

The CDR3 coding sequence is TGTGCCAGCAGTCCTCCTAAACGGTTATACGAGCAGTACTTC. Protein product: CASSPPKRLYEQYF. The rearrangement uses TRBV28 and TRBJ2-7; D is uncertain. Trimming shortened V by 5 bases and J by 4 bases, and 15 bases separated the two germline ends. Germline V gene lookup returns CDR1 MDHEN and CDR2 SYDVKM. The CDR3 spans 14 residues.

The chain employs TRBV29-1 and TRBJ2-7; TRBD1 agrees at 8 bases. V lost 4 bases to trimming and J lost 0 bases; unmatched junction nucleotides: 5. The CDR3 consists of 14 residues. Germline V lookup: CDR1 SQVTM, CDR2 ANQGSEA. The CDR3 bases are TGCAGCGTTGGAAGACAGGGGTACTCCTACGAGCAGTACTTC. Encoded protein: CSVGRQGYSYEQYF.

This clone was detected a few times. The chain recombines TRBV29-1 with TRBJ2-1; D unclear. The germline CDR1 and CDR2 sequences are SQVTM and ANQGSEA. V was pared by 5 bases and J by 3 bases, with 11 bases between. The CDR3 is 13 residues long. In DNA, the CDR3 is TGCAGCGTTTTCGAACAGATCTACAATGAGCAGTTCTTC. This translates into CSVFEQIYNEQFF.

V is TRBV6-5 and J is TRBJ1-1; 7 bases fit TRBD1. Germline-derived CDR1 and CDR2 are MNHEY and SVGAGI. This CDR3 contains 12 residues. V lost 11 bases, J lost 5 bases, and 8 bases stayed unmatched. The CDR3 region has the DNA TGTGCCCTCGGAGGGGGCGGAACTGAAGCTTTCTTT. Protein product: CALGGGGTEAFF.

The chain joins TRBV6-5 to TRBJ1-2; no firm D call. CDR3 size: 13 residues. V gave up 8 bases and J gave up 4 bases, with 14 bases separating them. Looked up from germline, CDR1 is MNHEY and CDR2 is SVGAGI. DNA of the CDR3: TGTGCCAGCCGAGATAAGTTAGCCTATGGCTACACCTTC. Translating it yields CASRDKLAYGYTF.

A few counts support this clone. The gene calls are TRBV30 and TRBJ2-7; 13 bases line up with TRBD2. The CDR3 has 12 residues. V lost 8 bases, J lost 9 bases, and 7 bases stayed unmatched. CDR1 GTSNPN and CDR2 SVGIG come from the germline V gene (reference sequence). The DNA for the CDR3 is TGTGCCGCAGCCGGGACTAGCGGGGTGCAGTACTTC. It translates to CAAAGTSGVQYF.

The rearrangement joins TRBV29-1 to TRBJ2-1; TRBD1 matches 7 bases. CDR1 SQVTM and CDR2 ANQGSEA come from the germline V gene. V gave up 7 bases and J gave up 10 bases; unmatched junction bases: 7. This CDR3 is built from 11 residues. CDR3 loop: CSGRQGPEQFF. In DNA form, the CDR3 reads TGCAGCGGCCGACAGGGACCCGAGCAGTTCTTC.

With respect to this clone: Different DNA sequences within this sample yield the same CDR3. The chain is built from TRBV6-5 and TRBJ2-3; no firm D call. CDR1 MNHEY and CDR2 SVGAGI come from the germline V gene. The CDR3 consists of 12 residues. V lost 6 bases and J 0 bases, leaving 4 bases between the germline ends. The CDR3 sequence is CASSSSTDTQYF. The CDR3 DNA reads as TGTGCCAGCAGCTCCAGCACAGATACGCAGTATTTT.

The rearrangement joins TRBV11-3 to TRBJ2-5, with a possible D match to TRBD1 (6 bases). The V gene lost 1 base and the J gene lost 5 bases, with 11 bases spanning the gap. Per the germline V gene, CDR1 is SGHNT and CDR2 is YENEEA. The CDR3 loop spans 14 amino acids. CDR3 residues: CASSLGRGSETQYF. Here the CDR3 DNA reads TGTGCCAGCAGCTTAGGCAGGGGATCTGAGACCCAGTACTTC.

This clone was counted only a few times. The chain is built from TRBV14 and TRBJ2-7; 12 bases align to TRBD2. The CDR3 runs 16 residues. CDR1 SGHDN and CDR2 FVKESK come from the germline V gene. V dropped 1 base and J dropped 7; count of bases not matched to a gene: 8. In nucleotides, the CDR3 is TGTGCCAGCAGCCAAGTCGGGGGACTAGCGGGTGGAGAGCAGTACTTC. Its protein is CASSQVGGLAGGEQYF.

This clone was seen more than once but under ten times. The chain employs TRBV14 and TRBJ2-2, with D perhaps matching TRBD1 (5 bases). V was trimmed by 4 bases and J by 4 bases, leaving 10 bases between them. Germline CDR1 is SGHDN and CDR2 is FVKESK. This CDR3 region has 14 residues. CDR3 sequence reads: CASSLARATGELFF. For the CDR3, the DNA is TGTGCCAGCAGCCTGGCCAGGGCCACCGGGGAGCTGTTTTTT.

The chain couples TRBV28 to TRBJ2-7, with 9 bases identical to TRBD1. J gave up 0 bases and V 6 bases, and 6 bases lay outside the gene matches. Germline lookup yields CDR1 MDHEN and CDR2 SYDVKM. This CDR3 is built from 15 residues. The CDR3 region is CASSRTGGLSYEQYF. CDR3 bases: TGTGCCAGCAGCCGTACAGGGGGCCTCTCCTACGAGCAGTACTTC.